The clone carrying this T cell receptor beta chain was counted at least ten times. Its antigen is not identified. After constant-region reverse-primer amplification, full-length variable regions underwent semi-nested PCR with Nested Universal Primer A. Each CDR3 protein gets one entry after TCRdb re-called the 5' RACE reads with MiXCR. The sample holds fewer than 55,000 distinct CDR3 sequences, roughly 22% seen once. The sorted Tregs were CD4+CD25+CD127-/low cells. Regarding the study as a whole: Whole repertoires were not studied in the larger cohort, only one V-J beta rearrangement. Tumor memory CD4+ T cell TCR gene usage clustered with blood and lymph node memory CD4+ cells and lymph node naive CD4+ cells. Greatest tumor Treg TCR overlap was with tumor naive CD4+ cells.

Input material: Tregs sorted from a lymph node. The TCR sequence derives from a female donor with breast cancer.

The CDR3 here is CASRSDRGSYEQYF. CDR3 in DNA: TGTGCCAGCAGATCGGACAGGGGATCCTACGAGCAGTACTTC. V is TRBV28 and J is TRBJ2-7; 9 bases are shared with TRBD1. Per germline, CDR1 MDHEN and CDR2 SYDVKM. CDR3 size: 14 residues. Trimming took 6 bases from V and 1 from J; bases not matched to a gene: 4.